This is a list of T cell receptor beta chains from one sample in a study of patients and donors after allogeneic stem cell transplantation. TCRdb processed the RT-PCR reads anew with MiXCR; each CDR3 protein has one entry. The table includes roughly 200,000 distinct CDR3 sequences, around two fifths detected once. Material for sequencing was blood, either unsorted or a sorted T cell fraction (not recorded which). The receptors come from a human donor who was either an allogeneic HSCT recipient or a stem cell or donor lymphocyte infusion donor (not recorded which). It is not recorded whose cells these are; they may come from a transplant donor. The CDR3 runs from the conserved cysteine through the conserved F or W. A D gene is named only where the DNA matches it firmly. Clone size, where shown, is once, few, many, or a class for clones that have expanded.

NA TRBJ2-1 few TRBV19 CASSMRQANEQFF TGTGCCAGTAGTATGAGACAGGCAAATGAGCAGTTCTTC
NA TRBJ1-1 few TRBV20-1 CSVSRAEAFF TGCAGTGTTTCCCGGGCTGAAGCTTTCTTT
TRBD1 TRBJ1-1 few TRBV5-1 CASSSTGTARDTEAFF TGCGCCAGCAGCTCCACCGGGACAGCGAGGGACACTGAAGCTTTCTTT
TRBD1 TRBJ1-6 NA TRBV7-9 CASSSTGRNSPLHF TGTGCCAGCAGCTCGACAGGGAGAAATTCACCCCTCCACTTT
TRBD1 TRBJ1-2 few TRBV11-2 CASSLKDREYSGFGYTF TGTGCCAGCAGCTTAAAGGACAGGGAGTATTCCGGCTTTGGCTACACCTTC
NA TRBJ1-6 few TRBV28 CASNAMASPLHF TGTGCCAGCAACGCTATGGCTTCACCCCTCCACTTT
NA TRBJ2-3 NA TRBV7-2 CASSLNFPPSGVVTQYF TGTGCCAGCAGCTTAAATTTTCCCCCGAGTGGTGTTGTTACGCAGTATTTT
TRBD1 TRBJ2-5 NA TRBV7-9 CASSLGVRDSSFGETQYF TGTGCCAGCAGCTTGGGTGTCCGGGACAGCTCTTTCGGGGAGACCCAGTACTTC
NA TRBJ2-5 NA TRBV7-9 CASTQTLQETQYF TGTGCCAGCACCCAGACACTCCAAGAGACCCAGTACTTC
NA TRBJ2-5 NA TRBV19 CASSKRNPETQYF TGTGCCAGTAGTAAGCGGAACCCTGAGACCCAGTACTTC
NA TRBJ1-3 NA TRBV6-5 CASSTQAKGKDTIYF TGTGCCAGCAGTACCCAAGCCAAGGGGAAGGACACCATATATTTT
TRBD2 TRBJ2-5 NA TRBV10-2 CASSLASGVNGETQYF TGCGCCAGCAGTCTGGCTAGCGGAGTTAACGGAGAGACCCAGTACTTC
TRBD2 TRBJ2-5 once TRBV4-1 CASSPSLAGDQETQYF TGCGCCAGCAGTCCTTCTTTAGCGGGGGACCAAGAGACCCAGTACTTC
NA TRBJ2-1 NA TRBV6-2/TRBV6-3 CASSGMDEQFF TGTGCCAGCAGTGGTATGGATGAGCAGTTCTTC
NA TRBJ2-3 NA TRBV20-1 CSRARVVGTDTQYF TGCAGTAGAGCCAGGGTAGTGGGTACAGATACGCAGTATTTT
NA TRBJ1-5 NA TRBV28 CASSLARTINQPQHF TGTGCCAGCAGTTTGGCTAGGACGATAAATCAGCCCCAGCATTTT
NA TRBJ1-4 NA TRBV6-5 CASTSGATNEKLFF TGTGCCAGCACCTCAGGGGCAACTAATGAAAAACTGTTTTTT
NA TRBJ1-1 NA TRBV9 CASSNSRVSANTEAFF TGTGCCAGCAGTAACTCTCGGGTGTCCGCGAACACTGAAGCTTTCTTT
TRBD2 TRBJ2-1 NA TRBV27 CASSSPGLAGGNEQFF TGTGCCAGCAGTTCCCCGGGACTAGCGGGAGGCAATGAGCAGTTCTTC
NA TRBJ2-2 NA TRBV6-2/TRBV6-3 CAIREGQNTGELFF TGTGCCATTAGGGAGGGACAGAACACCGGGGAGCTGTTTTTT
TRBD2 TRBJ2-3 NA TRBV29-1 CSVVGGTSGRSTDTQYF TGCAGCGTTGTTGGCGGGACTAGCGGGAGGAGCACAGATACGCAGTATTTT
TRBD2 TRBJ2-5 NA TRBV7-2 CASSLERELQETQYF TGTGCCAGCAGCTTAGAGCGGGAGCTACAAGAGACCCAGTACTTC
NA TRBJ1-2 NA TRBV6-5 CASSYSWPGYGYTF TGTGCCAGCAGTTACTCTTGGCCGGGCTATGGCTACACCTTC
NA TRBJ1-3 NA TRBV5-1 CASAVDSGNTIYF TGCGCCAGCGCAGTAGACTCTGGAAACACCATATATTTT
TRBD2 TRBJ2-3 once TRBV4-3 CASSQDSIEPAGVYTQYF TGCGCCAGCAGCCAAGATTCCATTGAACCAGCGGGAGTTTATACGCAGTATTTT
TRBD1 TRBJ2-2 few TRBV6-5 CASSTGQHTGELFF TGTGCCAGCAGCACGGGACAGCACACCGGGGAGCTGTTTTTT
NA TRBJ2-2 NA TRBV28 CASSLYRGANTGELFF TGTGCCAGCAGTTTATATCGGGGTGCAAACACCGGGGAGCTGTTTTTT
TRBD1 TRBJ1-3 NA TRBV2 CASRGTGGLSGNTIYF TGTGCCAGCAGGGGGACAGGGGGCCTCTCTGGAAACACCATATATTTT
TRBD2 TRBJ2-1 few TRBV7-6 CASSDSSGEQFF TGTGCCAGCAGCGACTCTAGCGGAGAGCAGTTCTTC
NA TRBJ1-1 NA TRBV11-2 CASSFSYRPTSEAFF TGTGCCAGCAGCTTTTCATACAGACCCACTTCAGAAGCTTTCTTT
NA TRBJ1-1 NA TRBV29-1 CSVIPSNTEAFF TGCAGCGTAATACCCTCAAACACTGAAGCTTTCTTT
TRBD2 TRBJ2-1 NA TRBV12-5 CASGLVMSSGSSEQFF TGTGCTAGTGGTTTGGTAATGTCTAGCGGGAGTAGCGAGCAGTTCTTC
NA TRBJ1-1 NA TRBV20-1 CSARVLNNEAFF TGCAGTGCTAGAGTTTTAAACAATGAAGCTTTCTTT
NA TRBJ2-7 NA TRBV28 CASSLVAYEQYF TGTGCCAGCAGTTTAGTGGCCTACGAGCAGTACTTC
NA TRBJ1-4 NA TRBV27 CASSLYRATNEKLFF TGTGCCAGCAGTTTGTACCGAGCAACTAATGAAAAACTGTTTTTT
TRBD2 TRBJ2-7 NA TRBV5-1 CASSLEKSKGLVRGAYEQYF TGCGCCAGCAGCTTGGAGAAATCGAAAGGACTCGTCCGGGGGGCCTACGAGCAGTACTTC
NA TRBJ1-6 NA TRBV4-3 CASSQDYNSPLHF TGCGCCAGCAGCCAAGACTATAATTCACCCCTCCACTTT
NA TRBJ1-1 few TRBV29-1 CSVEGGTKVAAEAFF TGCAGCGTTGAAGGGGGGACGAAAGTAGCCGCTGAAGCTTTCTTT
TRBD1 TRBJ1-2 NA TRBV15 CATEKDRGYGYTF TGTGCCACCGAAAAGGACAGGGGTTATGGCTACACCTTC
TRBD1 TRBJ1-2 few TRBV12-3/TRBV12-4 CASSLLGTDFYGYTF TGTGCCAGCAGTTTACTCGGGACAGACTTCTATGGCTACACCTTC
NA TRBJ1-2 NA TRBV12-3/TRBV12-4 CASSARGGYYGYTF TGTGCCAGCAGTGCCCGGGGAGGGTACTATGGCTACACCTTC
TRBD2 TRBJ2-3 NA TRBV9 CASSSSGVAAFTDTQYF TGTGCCAGCAGCTCCAGCGGGGTAGCGGCTTTCACAGATACGCAGTATTTT
NA TRBJ1-1 many TRBV29-1 CSVAGVMNTEAFF TGCAGCGTTGCAGGGGTCATGAACACTGAAGCTTTCTTT
NA TRBJ2-1 few TRBV28 CASSLGNQHNEQFF TGTGCCAGCAGTTTAGGGAATCAGCACAATGAGCAGTTCTTC
NA TRBJ2-1 few TRBV6-5 CASSYKSSYNEQFF TGTGCCAGCAGTTACAAGAGCTCCTACAATGAGCAGTTCTTC
NA TRBJ1-5 few TRBV28 CASTPLGGPNQPQHF TGTGCCAGCACCCCCCTTGGGGGACCGAATCAGCCCCAGCATTTT
TRBD2 TRBJ2-2 NA TRBV6-2/TRBV6-3 CASSYYGLAGVNTGELFF TGTGCCAGCAGTTATTACGGTCTAGCGGGAGTGAACACCGGGGAGCTGTTTTTT
TRBD2 TRBJ2-1 NA TRBV2 CASSMGGSSYNEQFF TGTGCCAGCAGCATGGGCGGGAGCTCCTACAATGAGCAGTTCTTC
NA TRBJ1-5 NA TRBV5-6 CASSPNRGQPQHF TGTGCCAGCAGCCCGAACCGAGGGCAGCCCCAGCATTTT